This passage covers 32 T cell receptor beta chains from one sample sequenced in a study of blood T cells in healthy people across ages. Primed by a sample-barcoded 5' primer and a J-beta primer mix, a second PCR proceeded for about 6 to 11 cycles. In TCRdb, the 5' RACE reads were re-called with MiXCR into one record per CDR3 protein. The sample lists 750,000 to 950,000 distinct CDR3 sequences, about 48% occurring once. Sample: blood. These receptors came from a man of 80 years or more in good health.

Details on this clonotype: One end of the junction is discordant with germline, which a read error may explain. The chain has TRBV24-1 and TRBJ1-2; D possibly corresponds to TRBD1 (6 bases). CDR1 KGHDR and CDR2 SFDVKD come from the germline V gene. The CDR3 sequence is 14 residues long. The CDR3 region has the DNA TGCGCCACCAGTGATTCCACAGGGTTGTATGGCTACACCTTC. Amino acids: CATSDSTGLYGYTF.

This chain connects TRBV9 to TRBJ2-5; D gene unclear. The germline gives CDR1 SGDLS, CDR2 YYNGEE. The CDR3 is made up of 14 amino acids. V shed 3 bases and J shed 3 bases, with 12 bases lying between them. The CDR3 bases are TGTGCCAGCAGCGGCGGCCGATCAAAAGAGACCCAGTACTTC. Translation gives CASSGGRSKETQYF. Drawing the rest from reference TRBV9 and TRBJ2-5, the complete variable domain is DSGVTQTPKHLITATGQRVTLRCSPRSGDLSVYWYQQSLDQGLQFLIQYYNGEERAKGNILERFSAQQFPDLHSELNLSSLELGDSALYFCASSGGRSKETQYFGPGTRLLVL.

In its sample, this clonotype was seen a few times. V is TRBV12-3 or TRBV12-4 and J is TRBJ1-2, with 7 bases aligning to TRBD1. The CDR3 consists of 13 residues. V was clipped by 6 bases and J by 8 bases; unmatched bases: 9. CDR3: CASSGTDRGGYTF. The CDR3 region has the DNA TGTGCCAGCAGCGGGACAGACCGGGGAGGCTACACCTTC.

The CDR3 spells CASSYSPTDTDTQYF. The CDR3 nucleotides are TGTGCCAGCAGTTACAGTCCGACTGACACAGATACGCAGTATTTT. V and J are TRBV6-5 and TRBJ2-3; D gene ambiguous. The CDR3 contains 15 residues. The V gene's germline CDR1 is MNHEY and CDR2 SVGAGI. Trimming stripped 2 bases from V and 2 bases from J, with 11 bases between.

The genes are TRBV11-2 and TRBJ2-1, with unresolved D. V dropped 0 bases and J dropped 8 bases, with 11 bases sitting between them. The germline V gene encodes CDR1 SGHAT and CDR2 FQNNGV. The CDR3 runs 14 residues. The CDR3 spells CASSLEYSYHEQFF. The CDR3 DNA reads TGTGCCAGCAGCTTAGAGTATAGCTATCATGAGCAGTTCTTC. Variable domain in full (rest from reference TRBV11-2 and TRBJ2-1): EAGVAQSPRYKIIEKRQSVAFWCNPISGHATLYWYQQILGQGPKLLIQFQNNGVVDDSQLPKDRFSAERLKGVDSTLKIQPAKLEDSAVYLCASSLEYSYHEQFFGPGTRLTVL.

The rearrangement uses TRBV3-1 and TRBJ2-1; 11 nucleotides align to TRBD2. CDR1 is LGHDT, CDR2 YNNKEL, per germline (reference sequence). This CDR3 is 15 amino acids long. Trimming removed 0 bases from V and 15 bases from J; junction bases left unmatched: 10. CDR3 region: CASSQDPTSGRRLFF. CDR3 coding DNA: TGTGCCAGCAGCCAAGATCCCACTAGCGGGAGACGTTTGTTCTTC.

The rearrangement uses TRBV5-6 and TRBJ2-5; D is undetermined. The CDR3 is 11 amino acids. Trimming shortened V by 4 bases and J by 11 bases, and 12 bases separated the two germline ends. Per germline, CDR1 SGHDT and CDR2 YYEEEE. The CDR3 reads CASSKAVEQYF. CDR3 DNA: TGTGCCAGCAGCAAGGCGGTTGAGCAGTACTTC.

The V call is TRBV29-1, the J call TRBJ1-2, with D unresolved. V was shortened by 0 bases and J by 8 bases, with 10 bases between the two germline ends. This CDR3 has 12 residues. Per the germline V gene, CDR1 is SQVTM and CDR2 is ANQGSEA. The CDR3 DNA is TGCAGCGTTGAAGAAGAGACGGGGGGCTACACCTTC. Translated, it gives CSVEEETGGYTF. Variable domain in full (rest from reference TRBV29-1 and TRBJ1-2): SAVISQKPSRDICQRGTSLTIQCQVDSQVTMMFWYRQQPGQSLTLIATANQGSEATYESGFVIDKFPISRPNLTFSTLTVSNMSPEDSSIYLCSVEEETGGYTFGSGTRLTVV.

V usage is TRBV12-3 or TRBV12-4 and J usage is TRBJ2-1; 11 nucleotides line up with TRBD2. This CDR3 region has 16 residues. Trimming removed 7 bases from V and 7 bases from J; junction bases left unmatched: 12. The CDR3 loop reads CASTPTGTSGPNEQFF. As DNA, the CDR3 is TGTGCCAGCACCCCCACCGGGACTAGCGGCCCAAATGAGCAGTTCTTC.

The sample holds one count of this clonotype. V and J are TRBV12-5 and TRBJ1-1; maybe TRBD1 (5 bases). Germline V gene sequence: CDR1 LGHNT, CDR2 FRNRAP. The CDR3 is 13 amino acids. Trimming took off 4 bases at V and 1 base at J, with 7 bases between the two ends. This CDR3 reads CASGSGPNTEAFF. The CDR3 DNA follows: TGTGCTAGTGGTTCAGGGCCGAACACTGAAGCTTTCTTT.

The table lists this clonotype with a few counts. The J gene is TRBJ2-3, the V gene TRBV11-2; 8 bases agree with TRBD2. The CDR3 length is 15 residues. Germline V lookup: CDR1 SGHAT, CDR2 FQNNGV. Unmatched junction bases numbered 10, after V lost 5 bases and J lost 6 bases. The CDR3 DNA sequence: TGTGCCAGCAGCGGGACGGTAGCGGGAATGGATACGCAGTATTTT. The encoded protein is CASSGTVAGMDTQYF. Using reference TRBV11-2 and TRBJ2-3 for the parts outside the CDR3, the full variable domain is EAGVAQSPRYKIIEKRQSVAFWCNPISGHATLYWYQQILGQGPKLLIQFQNNGVVDDSQLPKDRFSAERLKGVDSTLKIQPAKLEDSAVYLCASSGTVAGMDTQYFGPGTRLTVL.

This clonotype was seen a few times. The rearrangement uses TRBV29-1 and TRBJ1-4, with TRBD1 as a possible D gene (6 bases). The V gene lost 7 bases and the J gene lost 6 bases, with 15 bases spanning the gap. Germline CDR1 and CDR2: SQVTM and ANQGSEA. CDR3 length: 13 amino acids. The CDR3 DNA is TGCAGCGACGTACAGGGAGGGGATGAAAAACTGTTTTTT. This codes for CSDVQGGDEKLFF.

Points on this clonotype: The junction departs from germline at one end; a sequencing error may be responsible. The J gene is TRBJ2-7, the V gene TRBV6-6; 7 nucleotides line up with TRBD2. The CDR3 totals 16 residues. Germline V CDR1 and CDR2: MNHNY, SVGAGI (reference sequence). The CDR3 here is CASSYSGRTSSYEQYF. The CDR3 DNA follows: TGCGCCAGCAGTTATTCTGGGCGGACTAGCTCCTACGAGCAGTACTTC.

V usage is TRBV6-5 and J usage is TRBJ2-2, with 8 bases lining up with TRBD1. Germline-derived CDR1 and CDR2 are MNHEY and SVGAGI. This CDR3 is 15 amino acids long. V lost 6 bases to trimming and J lost 3 bases; unmatched junction nucleotides: 6. CDR3 nucleotide sequence: TGTGCCAGCAGGGACGGACAGGGTGACACCGGGGAGCTGTTTTTT. Amino acids: CASRDGQGDTGELFF.

The chain employs TRBV25-1 and TRBJ2-7, with D perhaps matching TRBD2 (5 bases). The CDR3 sequence is 14 residues long. Trimming removed 6 bases at V and 0 bases at J, with 12 bases between. Looked up from germline, CDR1 is MGHDK and CDR2 is SYGVNS. The chain's CDR3 is CASRRNGISYEQYF. In DNA form, the CDR3 reads TGTGCCAGCAGGAGGAACGGGATCTCCTACGAGCAGTACTTC.

The V call is TRBV24-1, the J call TRBJ2-1; a possible D gene is TRBD1 (6 bases). This CDR3 has 16 residues. Trimming pared 4 bases from V and 1 base from J, leaving 13 bases between. Germline lookup yields CDR1 KGHDR and CDR2 SFDVKD. The CDR3 DNA reads TGTGCCACCAGTGACCCCTCGACAGGTTCCTACAATGAGCAGTTCTTC. Its protein is CATSDPSTGSYNEQFF.

The rearrangement joins TRBV4-2 to TRBJ2-5, with D unclear. V was clipped by 0 bases and J by 3 bases, with 5 bases between them. Germline V gives CDR1 LGHNA, CDR2 YNFKEQ. The CDR3 has 13 residues. The CDR3 loop is CASSQEVEETQYF. The CDR3 nucleotides are TGTGCCAGCAGCCAAGAGGTGGAAGAGACCCAGTACTTC.

This chain uses TRBV20-1 with TRBJ2-3, with 8 bases lining up with TRBD2. The CDR3 length is 14 residues. Germline-derived CDR1 and CDR2 are DFQATT and SNEGSKA (reference sequence). The V segment lost 1 base and the J segment 14 bases; nucleotides outside the gene matches: 14. Here the CDR3 DNA reads TGCAGTGCTAGAGTTAGCGGGGAGGTCGGATACGCGTATTTT. Translating gives CSARVSGEVGYAYF.

This chain joins TRBV3-1 and TRBJ2-1; 11 bases are shared with TRBD1. Germline CDR1 reads LGHDT; CDR2 reads YNNKEL (reference sequence). CDR3 length equals 16 residues. V gave up 4 bases and J gave up 6 bases; unmatched junction bases: 8. Here the CDR3 DNA reads TGTGCCAGCAGCCGCCTCCCCGGGACAGGGGGCAATGAGCAGTTCTTC. Its protein product is CASSRLPGTGGNEQFF.

The rearrangement uses TRBV20-1 and TRBJ2-3, with 7 bases that match TRBD2. The CDR3 has 14 residues. Losses at the gene ends were 0 bases for V and 6 bases for J; bases not matched to a gene: 6. Germline assignment: CDR1 DFQATT and CDR2 SNEGSKA (reference sequence). The CDR3 spells CSARDIAGADTQYF. Here the CDR3 DNA reads TGCAGTGCTAGAGATATTGCGGGAGCGGATACGCAGTATTTT.

The table lists this clonotype with a few counts. J is TRBJ2-7 and V is TRBV2, with D possibly TRBD1 on 7 matching bases. The germline V and J ends were trimmed by 8 bases and 0 bases, with 11 bases remaining between them. The CDR3 length is 13 residues. Germline V CDR1 and CDR2: SNHLY, FYNNEI. The CDR3 spells CASGGGFSYEQYF. DNA for the CDR3: TGTGCCAGCGGAGGGGGCTTCTCCTACGAGCAGTACTTC.

The CDR3 DNA reads as TGTGCCAGCAGCCAAGAGACAGGAGGGGCCTACAATGAGCAGTTCTTC. Translating gives CASSQETGGAYNEQFF. The chain recombines TRBV3-1 with TRBJ2-1, with D perhaps matching TRBD1 or TRBD2 (6 bases each). This CDR3 has 16 amino acids. V was shortened by 0 bases and J by 2 bases, with 11 bases between the two germline ends. Per the germline V gene, CDR1 is LGHDT and CDR2 is YNNKEL (reference sequence).

The CDR3, as DNA: TGCAGCGCTACCAAGACGGATGAAAAACTGTTTTTT. It encodes CSATKTDEKLFF. The chain is built from TRBV29-1 and TRBJ1-4; no reliable D call. The CDR3 loop spans 12 amino acids. V was clipped by 7 bases and J by 6 bases, with 12 bases between them. Germline V CDR1 and CDR2: SQVTM, ANQGSEA. Looking up the rest from reference TRBV29-1 and TRBJ1-4 gives the full variable domain: SAVISQKPSRDICQRGTSLTIQCQVDSQVTMMFWYRQQPGQSLTLIATANQGSEATYESGFVIDKFPISRPNLTFSTLTVSNMSPEDSSIYLCSATKTDEKLFFGSGTQLSVL.

This clonotype was counted a few times. The chain links TRBV2 to TRBJ2-3, with 10 bases that match TRBD2. The CDR3 covers 14 residues. The J segment lost 1 base and the V segment lost 6 bases, leaving 1 base of the junction unmatched. Germline CDR1 is SNHLY and CDR2 is FYNNEI. For the CDR3, the DNA is TGTGCCAGCAGACTAGCGGGGCGCACAGATACGCAGTATTTT. Translated, it gives CASRLAGRTDTQYF.

This chain joins TRBV12-3 or TRBV12-4 and TRBJ1-1; maybe TRBD1 (6 bases). The CDR3 spans 13 residues. V lost 5 bases and J 1 base, leaving 8 bases between the germline ends. The CDR3 loop is CASSRQANTEAFF. CDR3 DNA: TGTGCCAGCAGTAGACAGGCGAACACTGAAGCTTTCTTT.

This chain uses TRBV7-9 with TRBJ1-1; tentatively, D is TRBD1 (6 bases). CDR3 length equals 15 residues. Germline values: CDR1 SEHNR, CDR2 FQNEAQ (reference sequence). Deletions cut 7 bases from V and 6 bases from J, with 21 bases between. This CDR3 is CASIERDRRVSEAFF. For the CDR3, the DNA is TGTGCCAGCATCGAAAGAGACAGGAGGGTATCTGAAGCTTTCTTT.

This clonotype was found once. This chain uses TRBV10-2 with TRBJ1-2; maybe TRBD1 (5 bases). V lost 11 bases, J lost 3 bases, and 19 bases lay in between. The CDR3 contains 14 residues. Germline-derived CDR1 and CDR2 are WSHSY and SAAADI. The DNA of the CDR3 is TGCGCCGCCCGGAGGGGCCACCGGGACTATGGCTACACCTTC. Its translation is CAARRGHRDYGYTF.

This chain connects TRBV14 to TRBJ2-1; D perhaps matches TRBD1 (5 bases). Between the trimmed V and J ends, which lost 0 bases and 3 bases, there was a span of 15 bases. This CDR3 is 17 amino acids long. Germline loops: CDR1 SGHDN, CDR2 FVKESK. The CDR3 protein is CASSQDIGAMNYNEQFF. The CDR3 DNA reads as TGTGCCAGCAGCCAAGACATAGGGGCAATGAACTACAATGAGCAGTTCTTC.

The rearrangement joins TRBV5-1 to TRBJ2-7, with 11 bases matching TRBD2. The germline V gene has CDR1 SGHRS and CDR2 YFSETQ. The CDR3 loop spans 16 amino acids. After removal of 4 bases from V and 2 bases from J, the junction contained 8 bases not matched to a gene. DNA for the CDR3: TGCGCCAGCAGCACCGAGACTAGCGGGACCGCCTACGAGCAGTACTTC. Translating gives CASSTETSGTAYEQYF.

The genes are TRBV20-1 and TRBJ2-2, with 8 bases matching TRBD1. V was clipped by 6 bases and J by 0 bases; unmatched bases: 6. This CDR3 contains 15 residues. From germline, CDR1 is DFQATT and CDR2 SNEGSKA (reference sequence). CDR3 protein: CSAADRAANTGELFF. The DNA of the CDR3 is TGCAGTGCCGCGGACAGGGCAGCGAACACCGGGGAGCTGTTTTTT.

The V and J genes are TRBV10-3 and TRBJ2-1, with D possibly matching TRBD1 (5 bases). The V gene's germline CDR1 is ENHRY and CDR2 SYGVKD. The CDR3 is made up of 12 amino acids. V was cut by 6 bases and J by 8 bases, with 11 bases left in between. Here the CDR3 reads CAIRGEGDEQFF. Here the CDR3 DNA reads TGTGCCATCAGAGGGGAAGGCGATGAGCAGTTCTTC.

The chain combines TRBV29-1 with TRBJ2-1, with D possibly TRBD1 on 6 matching bases. The CDR3 consists of 13 residues. The germline V gene has CDR1 SQVTM and CDR2 ANQGSEA. The V gene lost 7 bases and the J gene lost 2 bases, with 12 bases spanning the gap. The CDR3 region is CSGARDTYNEQFF. For the CDR3, the DNA is TGCAGCGGGGCTAGGGACACCTACAATGAGCAGTTCTTC.